In its sample, the clone carrying this TCR beta chain was seen a few times. Its antigen remains unknown. This sample is drawn from a study of T-cell memory formation after mild COVID-19. Looking at the study overall: Most TCR clusters belonged to a single donor.

J lost 7 bases, V lost 5 bases, and 10 bases had no gene match. CDR1 is SGHTA, CDR2 FQGNSA, per germline. This CDR3 region has 16 residues. Study-level points and caveats: Contracting CD8+ clones were enriched in EMRA, CD4+ mainly in CM and EM. Proof of SARS-CoV-2 specificity was absent for the second-wave clones that crested on day 37. The finding that pre-infection memory included some responding clones suggested that cross-reactive memory joined.

TCRdb analysed the 5' RACE reads with MiXCR anew, one entry per CDR3 protein. The sample records hundreds of thousands of distinct CDR3 sequences, about 20% being singletons. The receptor comes from a man between 18 and 29 years old who had mild COVID-19 (a few samples of this study predate the infection). Cell type and time point are not known. What was sequenced was PBMCs or a T cell subset sorted from them (not recorded which). The chain carries TRBV7-2 and TRBJ2-2, with 10 bases that match TRBD1. CDR3: CASSRDRGRFGGELFF. CDR3 bases: TGTGCCAGCAGCCGCGACAGGGGGCGTTTTGGCGGGGAGCTGTTTTTT. Using reference TRBV7-2 and TRBJ2-2 for the parts outside the CDR3, the full variable domain is GAGVSQSPSNKVTEKGKDVELRCDPISGHTALYWYRQSLGQGLEFLIYFQGNSAPDKSGLPSDRFSAERTGGSVSTLTIQRTQQEDSAVYLCASSRDRGRFGGELFFGEGSRLTVL.